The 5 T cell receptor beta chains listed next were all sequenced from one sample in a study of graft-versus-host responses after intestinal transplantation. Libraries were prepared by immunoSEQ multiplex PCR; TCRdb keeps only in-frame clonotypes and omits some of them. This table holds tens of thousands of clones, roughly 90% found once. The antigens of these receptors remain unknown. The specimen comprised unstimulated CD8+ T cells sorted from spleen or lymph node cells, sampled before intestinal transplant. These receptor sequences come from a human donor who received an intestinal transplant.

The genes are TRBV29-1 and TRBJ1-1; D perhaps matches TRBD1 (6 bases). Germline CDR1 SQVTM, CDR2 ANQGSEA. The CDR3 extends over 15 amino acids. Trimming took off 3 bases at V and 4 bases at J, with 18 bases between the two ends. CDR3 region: CSVEGAGTLVTEAFF. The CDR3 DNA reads TGCAGCGTTGAGGGGGCAGGGACCCTTGTCACTGAAGCTTTCTTT.

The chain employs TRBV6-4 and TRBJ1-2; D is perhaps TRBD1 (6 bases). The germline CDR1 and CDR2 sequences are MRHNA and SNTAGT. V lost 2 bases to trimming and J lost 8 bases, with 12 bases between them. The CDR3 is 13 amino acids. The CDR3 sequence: CASSDGPGDGYTF. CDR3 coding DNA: TGTGCCAGCAGTGACGGCCCAGGGGACGGCTACACCTTC.

Written as DNA, the CDR3 is TGTGCCAGTAAGACTAAGGAGGGGGGCTACACCTTC. This gives the protein CASKTKEGGYTF. The chain combines TRBV19 with TRBJ1-2, with D perhaps matching TRBD1 (5 bases). Trimming shortened V by 7 bases and J by 8 bases, and 14 bases separated the two germline ends. The CDR3 runs to 12 residues. The germline V gene has CDR1 LNHDA and CDR2 SQIVND (reference sequence).

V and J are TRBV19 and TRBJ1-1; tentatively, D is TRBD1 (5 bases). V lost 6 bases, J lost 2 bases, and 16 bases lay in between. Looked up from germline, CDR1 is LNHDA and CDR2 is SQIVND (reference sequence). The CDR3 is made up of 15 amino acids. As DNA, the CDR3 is TGTGCCAGTAGCAACCTCCGGGGGAGTAACACTGAAGCTTTCTTT. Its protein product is CASSNLRGSNTEAFF.

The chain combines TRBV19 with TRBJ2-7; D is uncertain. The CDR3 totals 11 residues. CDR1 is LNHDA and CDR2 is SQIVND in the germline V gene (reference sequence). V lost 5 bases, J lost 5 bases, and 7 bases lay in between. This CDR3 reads CASSHRDEQYF. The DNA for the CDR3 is TGTGCCAGTAGTCACCGGGACGAGCAGTACTTC.